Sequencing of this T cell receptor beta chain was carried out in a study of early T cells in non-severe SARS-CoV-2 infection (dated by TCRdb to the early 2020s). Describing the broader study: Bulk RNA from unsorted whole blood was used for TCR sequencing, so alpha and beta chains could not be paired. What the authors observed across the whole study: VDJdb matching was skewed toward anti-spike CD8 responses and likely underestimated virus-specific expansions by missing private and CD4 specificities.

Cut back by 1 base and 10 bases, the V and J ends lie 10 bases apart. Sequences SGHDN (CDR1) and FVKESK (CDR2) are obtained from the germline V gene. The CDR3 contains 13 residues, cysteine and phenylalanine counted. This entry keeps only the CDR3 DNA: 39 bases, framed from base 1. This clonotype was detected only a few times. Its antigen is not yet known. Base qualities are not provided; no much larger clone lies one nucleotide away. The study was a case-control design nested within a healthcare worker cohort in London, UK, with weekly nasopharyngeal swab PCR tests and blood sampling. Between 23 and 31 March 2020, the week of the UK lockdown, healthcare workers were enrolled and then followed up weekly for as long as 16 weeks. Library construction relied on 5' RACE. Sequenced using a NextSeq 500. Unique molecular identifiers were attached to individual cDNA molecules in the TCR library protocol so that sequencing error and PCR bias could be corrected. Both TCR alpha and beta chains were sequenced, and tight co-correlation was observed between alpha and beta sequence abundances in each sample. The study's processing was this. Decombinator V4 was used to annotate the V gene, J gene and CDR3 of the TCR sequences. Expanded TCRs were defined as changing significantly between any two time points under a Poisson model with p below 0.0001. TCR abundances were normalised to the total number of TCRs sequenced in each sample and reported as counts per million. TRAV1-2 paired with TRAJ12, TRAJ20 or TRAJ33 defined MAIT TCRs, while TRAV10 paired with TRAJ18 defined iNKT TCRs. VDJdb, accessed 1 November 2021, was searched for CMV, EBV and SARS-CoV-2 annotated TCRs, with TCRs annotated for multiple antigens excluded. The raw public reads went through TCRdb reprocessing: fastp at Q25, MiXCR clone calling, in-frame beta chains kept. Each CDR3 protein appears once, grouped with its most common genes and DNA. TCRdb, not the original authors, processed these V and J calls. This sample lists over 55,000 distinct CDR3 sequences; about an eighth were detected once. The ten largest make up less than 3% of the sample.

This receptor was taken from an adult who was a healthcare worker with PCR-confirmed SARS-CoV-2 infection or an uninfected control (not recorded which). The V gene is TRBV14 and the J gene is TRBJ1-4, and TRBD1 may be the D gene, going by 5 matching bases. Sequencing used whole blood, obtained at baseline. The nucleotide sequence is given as TGTGCCAGCAGCCAAGGCGGGAGGGGAAAACTGTTTTTT. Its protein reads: CASSQGGRGKLFF. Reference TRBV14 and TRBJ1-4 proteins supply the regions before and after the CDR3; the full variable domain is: EAGVTQFPSHSVIEKGQTVTLRCDPISGHDNLYWYRRVMGKEIKFLLHFVKESKQDESGMPNNRFLAERTGGTYSTLKVQPAELEDSGVYFCASSQGGRGKLFFGSGTQLSVL.